This T cell receptor beta chain was recorded in a study of blood T cell repertoires in COVID-19. Everyone who took part was roughly 18 to 89 years old, and they came from 20 to 25 US areas. Clones were read by immunoSEQ multiplex PCR, and TCRdb kept only the in-frame ones, dropping some. This table has a few hundred thousand clones, 65% to 85% appearing once. This sequence originates from a man in his forties or fifties who had recovered from COVID-19. Sequencing input: PBMCs or T cells enriched from blood (not recorded which).

The CDR3 DNA is TGTGCCAGCAGCTCTGCGGGTCCTTCCTACAATGAGCAGTTCTTC. Its translation: CASSSAGPSYNEQFF. This sequence joins TRBV11-1 and TRBJ2-1, with a weak D call TRBD2 (5 bases). This CDR3 comprises 15 residues. Per the germline V gene, CDR1 is SGHAT and CDR2 is FQDESV (reference sequence). V lost 4 bases, J lost 1 base, and 11 bases lay in between. Full variable domain (remainder filled in from reference TRBV11-1 and TRBJ2-1): EAEVAQSPRYKITEKSQAVAFWCDPISGHATLYWYRQILGQGPELLVQFQDESVVDDSQLPKDRFSAERLKGVDSTLKIQPAELGDSAMYLCASSSAGPSYNEQFFGPGTRLTVL.